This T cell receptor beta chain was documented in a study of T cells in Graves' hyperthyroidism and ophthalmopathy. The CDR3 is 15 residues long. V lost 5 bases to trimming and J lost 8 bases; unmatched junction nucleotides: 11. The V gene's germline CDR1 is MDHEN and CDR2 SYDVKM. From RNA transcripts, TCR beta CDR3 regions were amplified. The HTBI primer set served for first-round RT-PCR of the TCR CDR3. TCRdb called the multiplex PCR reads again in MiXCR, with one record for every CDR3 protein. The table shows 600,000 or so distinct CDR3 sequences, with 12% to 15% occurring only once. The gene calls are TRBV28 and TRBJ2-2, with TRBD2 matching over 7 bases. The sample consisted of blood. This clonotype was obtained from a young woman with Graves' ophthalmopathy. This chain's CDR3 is CASSIDYPRGGELFF. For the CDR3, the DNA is TGTGCCAGCAGTATTGACTATCCGCGGGGGGGGGAGCTGTTTTTT.